This T cell receptor (beta chain) is from a study of cytomegalovirus exposure and HLA in healthy donors. About the research overall: The use of the same platform for the 90 to 150 validation repertoires and the approximately 670 first-cohort repertoires was reported by a later analysis. Study results and caveats: The study found most TCR sequences rare, yet found some public TCRs in many donors. Published work reported that the classifier diagnosed cytomegalovirus status with high specificity and sensitivity.

In the case of this clone: As yet, its antigen is unknown.

The CDR3 is 14 amino acids. The V gene lost 5 bases and the J gene lost 8 bases, with 18 bases spanning the gap. Germline V gives CDR1 SEHNR, CDR2 FQNEAQ (reference sequence). Repertoires were generated with immunoSEQ multiplex PCR, while TCRdb's copy carries only in-frame clones and drops some. The sample lists 120,000 or so clones, around nine tenths occurring once. The sample consisted of PBMCs. This sequence joins TRBV7-9 and TRBJ1-2; D is unclear. This clonotype was sampled from a woman aged 18-29 years in good health and CMV-seronegative. CDR3 protein: CASSPRQRRDGYTF. For the CDR3, the DNA is TGTGCCAGCAGCCCTAGGCAAAGGCGCGACGGCTACACCTTC. Full variable domain (rest looked up from reference TRBV7-9 and TRBJ1-2): DTGVSQNPRHKITKRGQNVTFRCDPISEHNRLYWYRQTLGQGPEFLTYFQNEAQLEKSRLLSDRFSAERPKGSFSTLEIQRTEQGDSAMYLCASSPRQRRDGYTFGSGTRLTVV.